The present TCR beta chain was sequenced within a study of post-analysis software for immune sequencing data. Study at large: Several disease courses (relapsing-remitting, secondary progressive and progressive-relapsing) of multiple sclerosis were included. Study results and caveats: People with multiple sclerosis had a significantly lower normalized Chao1 diversity than controls did. Patients carried roughly five TRBV segments more frequently than controls did, and TRBV5-6, TRBV5-1 and TRBV20-1 were among them. Samples made in the same batch grouped tightly together by F measure.

Prepared libraries of TCR beta cDNA carried unique molecular identifiers. Out of 1 to 10 million T cells, roughly 0.5 million cDNA molecules were generated. One entry per CDR3 protein results from TCRdb running MiXCR on the PCR reads. The sample carries 550,000 to 700,000 distinct CDR3 sequences, 44% recorded once. Regarding this clonotype: Its antigen is as yet unknown.

Germline V gene data show CDR1 as LGHNA and CDR2 as YNFKEQ. CDR3 length: 16 residues. The germline V and J ends were trimmed by 6 bases and 9 bases, with 24 bases remaining between them. The specimen was blood. The sequence was obtained from a girl aged 5-17 years with multiple sclerosis. The rearrangement links TRBV4-2 to TRBJ1-5; a possible D gene is TRBD1 (6 bases). For the CDR3, the DNA is TGTGCCAGCAGTCAGGGATTTACAGGGAGAGACCGGCCCCAGCATTTT. It encodes CASSQGFTGRDRPQHF.